A selection of T cell receptor beta chains follows, all from one sample in a study of T cells in Graves' hyperthyroidism and ophthalmopathy. TCRdb used MiXCR to reprocess the multiplex PCR reads, holding one entry per CDR3 protein. The sample yields about 420,000 distinct CDR3 sequences, 15% to 18% seen once. Material: blood. The receptors stem from a woman aged 18 to 35 with Graves' hyperthyroidism. Each CDR3 is given with its conserved first and last residue. Each record gives: J gene, V gene, D gene, clone size, CDR3 protein, CDR3 DNA. A D gene is named only where the DNA matches it firmly. Size tells how often a clone was seen (once, few, many) or the class of an expanded clone, and some rows leave it out.

>TRBJ2-1|TRBV7-3|TRBD2|many
CASSLDGGNYNEQFF
TGTGCCAGCAGCTTGGACGGGGGGAACTACAATGAGCAGTTCTTC
>TRBJ1-1|TRBV19|.|many
CASRNTGKSDEAFF
TGTGCCAGTAGGAATACAGGGAAGTCCGATGAAGCTTTCTTT
>TRBJ2-3|TRBV12-3/TRBV12-4|.|.
CASKPGLHTDTQYF
TGTGCCAGCAAACCGGGACTTCACACAGATACGCAGTATTTT
>TRBJ2-6|TRBV9|.|few
CASSVRGSGANVLTF
TGTGCCAGCAGCGTCCGTGGTTCTGGGGCCAACGTCCTGACTTTC
>TRBJ2-7|TRBV11-3|TRBD2|many
CASSPRLAGGHYYEQYF
TGTGCCAGCAGCCCCCGACTAGCGGGAGGTCATTACTACGAGCAGTACTTC
>TRBJ2-4|TRBV11-2|TRBD1|many
CASSLFRTGGVIQYF
TGTGCCAGCAGCTTATTTCGGACAGGGGGCGTCATTCAGTACTTC
>TRBJ2-1|TRBV30|TRBD2|few
CAGSLAGSGEQFF
TGTGCCGGATCTCTAGCGGGATCGGGTGAGCAGTTCTTC
>TRBJ2-1|TRBV6-1|.|.
CASSEEGGGPKEQFF
TGTGCCAGCAGTGAAGAGGGAGGCGGACCCAAGGAGCAGTTCTTC
>TRBJ2-7|TRBV11-2|TRBD1|.
CASSFGQVLSYEQYF
TGTGCCAGCAGCTTTGGACAGGTGCTCTCCTACGAGCAGTACTTC
>TRBJ2-1|TRBV5-5|.|many
CASSRGAESSYNEQFF
TGTGCCAGCAGCCGGGGGGCAGAGAGCTCCTACAATGAGCAGTTCTTC
>TRBJ2-1|TRBV12-3/TRBV12-4|.|.
CATLGLGGHEQFF
TGTGCCACCTTGGGGCTGGGGGGTCATGAGCAGTTCTTC
>TRBJ1-1|TRBV12-3/TRBV12-4|.|many
CASTLDRSGTEAFF
TGTGCCAGCACCCTAGACAGGTCGGGGACTGAAGCTTTCTTT
>TRBJ2-2|TRBV4-2|TRBD1|.
CASSQEGGQGPTGELFF
TGTGCCAGCAGCCAAGAGGGGGGACAGGGCCCGACCGGGGAGCTGTTTTTT
>TRBJ2-7|TRBV7-6|TRBD2|.
CASSGGTSGNYEQYF
TGTGCCAGCAGCGGCGGGACTAGCGGGAATTACGAGCAGTACTTC
>TRBJ2-1|TRBV15|TRBD2|many
CATSRGWGGGDNEQFF
TGTGCCACCAGCAGAGGTTGGGGGGGAGGAGACAATGAGCAGTTCTTC
>TRBJ1-5|TRBV7-3|.|many
CASSLKGTRDSNQPQHF
TGTGCCAGCAGCTTAAAGGGGACAAGAGATAGCAATCAGCCCCAGCATTTT